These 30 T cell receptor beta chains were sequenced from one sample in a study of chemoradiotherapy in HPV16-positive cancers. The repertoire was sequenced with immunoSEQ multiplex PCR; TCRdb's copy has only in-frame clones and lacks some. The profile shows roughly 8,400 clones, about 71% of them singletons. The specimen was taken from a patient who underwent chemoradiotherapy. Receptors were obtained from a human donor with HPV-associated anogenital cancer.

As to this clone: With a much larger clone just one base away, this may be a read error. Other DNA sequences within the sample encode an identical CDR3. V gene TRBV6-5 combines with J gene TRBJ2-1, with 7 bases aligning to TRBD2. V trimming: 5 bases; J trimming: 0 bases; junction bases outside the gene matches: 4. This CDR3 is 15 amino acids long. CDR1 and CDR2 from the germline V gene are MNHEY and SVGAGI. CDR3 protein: CASSPLASSYNEQFF. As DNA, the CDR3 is TGTGCCAGCAGTCCACTAGCGAGCTCCTACAATGAGCAGTTCTTC.

The CDR3 DNA sequence: TGTGCCAGCAGCGAGTATTCGTCCCGGGACAGGGTACCTGAAGCTTTCTTT. It yields the protein CASSEYSSRDRVPEAFF. The chain uses TRBV9 and TRBJ1-1; TRBD1 aligns across 9 bases. The V gene end was trimmed by 3 bases and the J gene end by 6 bases; junction bases not matched to a gene: 15. Germline CDR1 SGDLS, CDR2 YYNGEE. The CDR3 extends over 17 amino acids.

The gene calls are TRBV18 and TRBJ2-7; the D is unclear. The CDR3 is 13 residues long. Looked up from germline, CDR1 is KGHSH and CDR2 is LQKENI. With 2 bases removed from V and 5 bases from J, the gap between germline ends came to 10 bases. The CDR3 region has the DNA TGTGCCAGCTCACCAGGTCCGGCGGACGAGCAGTACTTC. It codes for CASSPGPADEQYF.

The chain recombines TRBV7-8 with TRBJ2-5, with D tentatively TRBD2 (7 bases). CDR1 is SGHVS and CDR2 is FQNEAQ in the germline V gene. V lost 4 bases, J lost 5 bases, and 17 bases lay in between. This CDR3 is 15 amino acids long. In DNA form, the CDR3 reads TGTGCCAGCAGCTCCACCTGGGGGGGCGAGGAGACCCAGTACTTC. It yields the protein CASSSTWGGEETQYF.

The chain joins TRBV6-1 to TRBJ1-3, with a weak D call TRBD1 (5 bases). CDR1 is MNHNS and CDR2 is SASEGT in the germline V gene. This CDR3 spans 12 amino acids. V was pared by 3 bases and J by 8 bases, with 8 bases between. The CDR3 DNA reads TGTGCCAGCAGTGACCAGGGATACACCATATATTTT. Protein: CASSDQGYTIYF.

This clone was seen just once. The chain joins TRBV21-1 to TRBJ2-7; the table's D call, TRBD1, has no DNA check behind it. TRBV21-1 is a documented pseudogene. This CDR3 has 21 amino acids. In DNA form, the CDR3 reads TGTGCCAGCAGCAAAGATCCGACGACGGGGACATCGCCCCGCCGGACCTACGAGCAGTACTTC. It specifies CASSKDPTTGTSPRRTYEQYF.

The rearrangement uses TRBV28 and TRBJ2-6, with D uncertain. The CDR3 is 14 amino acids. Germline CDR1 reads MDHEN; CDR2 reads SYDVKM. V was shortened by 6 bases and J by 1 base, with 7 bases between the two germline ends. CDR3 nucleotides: TGTGCCAGCAGCCTTCCATCTGGGGCCAACGTCCTGACTTTC. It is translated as CASSLPSGANVLTF.

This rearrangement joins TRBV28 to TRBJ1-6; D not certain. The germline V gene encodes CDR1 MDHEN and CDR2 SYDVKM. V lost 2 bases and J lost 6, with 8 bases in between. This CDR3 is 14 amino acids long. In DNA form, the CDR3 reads TGTGCCAGCAGTTTAGCAAGGAGTAATTCACCCCTCCACTTT. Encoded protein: CASSLARSNSPLHF. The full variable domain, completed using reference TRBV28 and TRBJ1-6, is DVKVTQSSRYLVKRTGEKVFLECVQDMDHENMFWYRQDPGLGLRLIYFSYDVKMKEKGDIPEGYSVSREKKERFSLILESASTNQTSMYLCASSLARSNSPLHFGNGTRLTVT.

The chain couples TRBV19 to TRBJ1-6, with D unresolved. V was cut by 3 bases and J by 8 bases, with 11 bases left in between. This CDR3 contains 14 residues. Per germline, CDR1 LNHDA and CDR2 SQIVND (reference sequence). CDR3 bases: TGTGCCAGTAGTATTTGGTCAGGTTATTCACCCCTCCACTTT. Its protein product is CASSIWSGYSPLHF.

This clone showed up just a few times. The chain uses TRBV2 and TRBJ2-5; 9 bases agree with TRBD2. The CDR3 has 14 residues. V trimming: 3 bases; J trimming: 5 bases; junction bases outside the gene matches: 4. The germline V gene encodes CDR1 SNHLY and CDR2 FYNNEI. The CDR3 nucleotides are TGTGCCAGCAGTGAGCCCGGACTAGCGGAGACCCAGTACTTC. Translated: CASSEPGLAETQYF.

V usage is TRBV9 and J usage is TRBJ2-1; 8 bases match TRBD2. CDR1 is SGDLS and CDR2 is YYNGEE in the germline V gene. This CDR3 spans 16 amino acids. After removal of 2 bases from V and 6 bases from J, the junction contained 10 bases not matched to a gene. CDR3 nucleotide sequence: TGTGCCAGCAGCGTTGGTAACGGGGGGGCCCGCAATGAGCAGTTCTTC. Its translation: CASSVGNGGARNEQFF.

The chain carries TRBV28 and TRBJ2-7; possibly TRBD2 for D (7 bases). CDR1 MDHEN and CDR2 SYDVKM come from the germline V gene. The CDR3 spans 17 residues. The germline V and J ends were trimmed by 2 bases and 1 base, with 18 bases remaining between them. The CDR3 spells CASSLIGRGSSSYEQYF. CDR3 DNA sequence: TGTGCCAGCAGTTTAATTGGGAGGGGGTCAAGTTCCTACGAGCAGTACTTC.

The CDR3 DNA reads as TGTGCCAGCAGTTTCACACCTGAGTGGGGCTACACCTTC. Translating it yields CASSFTPEWGYTF. This chain joins TRBV6-5 and TRBJ1-2; D is ambiguous. Germline CDR1 MNHEY, CDR2 SVGAGI. Trimming pared 4 bases from V and 8 bases from J, leaving 14 bases between. The CDR3 extends over 13 amino acids.

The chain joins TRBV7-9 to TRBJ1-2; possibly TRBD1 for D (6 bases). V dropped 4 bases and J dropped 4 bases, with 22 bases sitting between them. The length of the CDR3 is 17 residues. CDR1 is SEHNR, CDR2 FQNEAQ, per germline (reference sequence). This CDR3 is CASSSGPSRGIVYGYTF. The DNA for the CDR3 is TGTGCCAGCAGCTCCGGACCTTCTAGGGGGATCGTCTATGGCTACACCTTC. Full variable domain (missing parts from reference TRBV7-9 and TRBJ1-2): DTGVSQNPRHKITKRGQNVTFRCDPISEHNRLYWYRQTLGQGPEFLTYFQNEAQLEKSRLLSDRFSAERPKGSFSTLEIQRTEQGDSAMYLCASSSGPSRGIVYGYTFGSGTRLTVV.

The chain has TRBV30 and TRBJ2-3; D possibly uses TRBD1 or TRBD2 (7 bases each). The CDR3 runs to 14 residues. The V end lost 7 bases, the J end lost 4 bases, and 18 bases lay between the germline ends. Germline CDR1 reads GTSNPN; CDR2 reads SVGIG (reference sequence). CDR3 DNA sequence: TGTGCCTCATCCAGGGGGGGGGCGCCAGATACGCAGTATTTT. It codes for CASSRGGAPDTQYF. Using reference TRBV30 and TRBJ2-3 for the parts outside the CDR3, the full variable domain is SQTIHQWPATLVQPVGSPLSLECTVEGTSNPNLYWYRQAAGRGLQLLFYSVGIGQISSEVPQNLSASRPQDRQFILSSKKLLLSDSGFYLCASSRGGAPDTQYFGPGTRLTVL.

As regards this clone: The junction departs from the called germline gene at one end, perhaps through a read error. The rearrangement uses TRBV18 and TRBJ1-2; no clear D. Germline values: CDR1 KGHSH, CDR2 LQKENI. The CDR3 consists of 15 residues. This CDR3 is CASSPNGDSPYAYTF. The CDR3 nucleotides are TGTGCCAGCTCACCAAATGGGGATAGCCCCTATGCCTACACCTTC.

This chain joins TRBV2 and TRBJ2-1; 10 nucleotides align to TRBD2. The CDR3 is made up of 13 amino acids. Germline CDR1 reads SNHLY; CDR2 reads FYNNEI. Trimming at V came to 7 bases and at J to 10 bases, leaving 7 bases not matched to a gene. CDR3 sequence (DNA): TGTGCCAGCAACCCAGGGACTAGCGAAGAGCAGTTCTTC. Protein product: CASNPGTSEEQFF. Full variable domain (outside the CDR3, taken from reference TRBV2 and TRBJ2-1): EPEVTQTPSHQVTQMGQEVILRCVPISNHLYFYWYRQILGQKVEFLVSFYNNEISEKSEIFDDQFSVERPDGSNFTLKIRSTKLEDSAMYFCASNPGTSEEQFFGPGTRLTVL.

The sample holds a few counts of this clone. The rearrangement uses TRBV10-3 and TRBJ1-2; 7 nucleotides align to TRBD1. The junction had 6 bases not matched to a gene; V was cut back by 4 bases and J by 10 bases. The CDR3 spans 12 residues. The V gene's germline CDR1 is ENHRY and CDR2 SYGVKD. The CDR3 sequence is CAISGQGKAYTF. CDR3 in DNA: TGTGCCATCAGTGGACAGGGAAAAGCCTACACCTTC.

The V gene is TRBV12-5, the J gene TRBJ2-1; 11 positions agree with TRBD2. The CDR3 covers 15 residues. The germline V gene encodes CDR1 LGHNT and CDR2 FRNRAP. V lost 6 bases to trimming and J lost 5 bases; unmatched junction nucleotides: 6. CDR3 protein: CASGPGTSGNNEQFF. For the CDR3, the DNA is TGTGCTAGTGGCCCCGGGACTAGCGGAAACAATGAGCAGTTCTTC.

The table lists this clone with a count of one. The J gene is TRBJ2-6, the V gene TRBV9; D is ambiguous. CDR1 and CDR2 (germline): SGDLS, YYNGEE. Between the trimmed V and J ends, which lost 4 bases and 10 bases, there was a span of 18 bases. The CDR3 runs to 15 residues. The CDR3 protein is CASSPHRVQLNVLTF. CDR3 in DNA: TGTGCCAGCAGCCCTCATAGGGTTCAGTTAAACGTCCTGACTTTC.

The DNA of the CDR3 is TGTGCCAGTAACGACCTTACCCAAGAGACCCAGTACTTC. Translation gives CASNDLTQETQYF. This rearrangement joins TRBV19 to TRBJ2-5; D gene uncertain. The ends were cut back, 7 bases at V and 1 base at J, with 10 bases in the middle. Germline CDR1 is LNHDA and CDR2 is SQIVND (reference sequence). CDR3 length equals 13 residues.

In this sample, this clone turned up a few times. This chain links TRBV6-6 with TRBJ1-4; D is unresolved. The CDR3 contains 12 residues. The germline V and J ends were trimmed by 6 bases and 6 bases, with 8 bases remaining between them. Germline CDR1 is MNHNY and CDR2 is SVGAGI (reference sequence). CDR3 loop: CASSLPYEKLFF. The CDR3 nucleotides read TGTGCCAGCAGCCTACCCTATGAAAAACTGTTTTTT.

The CDR3 nucleotides are TGTGCCAGCAGTTATAGGCAGGAACCCCCCGGGGAGCTGTTTTTT. Its translation: CASSYRQEPPGELFF. The chain joins TRBV6-6 to TRBJ2-2; D is undetermined. CDR1 is MNHNY, CDR2 SVGAGI, per germline (reference sequence). The CDR3 spans 15 residues. Trimming cost V 3 bases and J 6 bases, with 14 bases left between them.

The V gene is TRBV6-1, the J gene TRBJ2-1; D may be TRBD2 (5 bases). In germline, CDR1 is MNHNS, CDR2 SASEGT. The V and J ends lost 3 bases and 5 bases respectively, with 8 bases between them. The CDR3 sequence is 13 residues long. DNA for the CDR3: TGTGCCAGCAGTGAGACGGGGAACAATGAGCAGTTCTTC. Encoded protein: CASSETGNNEQFF.

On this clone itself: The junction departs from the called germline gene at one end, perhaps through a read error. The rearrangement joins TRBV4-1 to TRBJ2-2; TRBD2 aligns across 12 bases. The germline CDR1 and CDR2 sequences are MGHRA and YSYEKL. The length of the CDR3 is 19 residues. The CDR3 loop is CASRQGQLAGGSNTGELFF. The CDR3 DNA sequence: TGCGCCAGCCGCCAAGGCCAACTAGCGGGGGGATCGAACACCGGGGAGCTGTTTTTT.

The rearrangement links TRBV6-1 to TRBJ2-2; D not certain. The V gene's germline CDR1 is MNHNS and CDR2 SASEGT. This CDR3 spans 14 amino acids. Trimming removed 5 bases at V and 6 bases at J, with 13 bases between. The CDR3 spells CASSPDTSSGELFF. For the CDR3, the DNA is TGTGCCAGCAGTCCCGACACCTCTTCCGGGGAGCTGTTTTTT.

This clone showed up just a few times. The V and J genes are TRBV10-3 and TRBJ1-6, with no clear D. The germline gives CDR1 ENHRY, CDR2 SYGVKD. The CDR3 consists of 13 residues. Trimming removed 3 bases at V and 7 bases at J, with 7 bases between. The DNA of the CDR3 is TGTGCCATCAGTGAAACTACCAATTCACCCCTCCACTTT. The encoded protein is CAISETTNSPLHF.

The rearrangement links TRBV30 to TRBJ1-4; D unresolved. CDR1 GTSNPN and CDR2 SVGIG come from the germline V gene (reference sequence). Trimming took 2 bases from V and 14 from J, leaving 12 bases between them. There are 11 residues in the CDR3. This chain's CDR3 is CAWSPAQKLFF. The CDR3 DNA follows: TGTGCCTGGAGTCCCGCGCAGAAGCTGTTTTTT.

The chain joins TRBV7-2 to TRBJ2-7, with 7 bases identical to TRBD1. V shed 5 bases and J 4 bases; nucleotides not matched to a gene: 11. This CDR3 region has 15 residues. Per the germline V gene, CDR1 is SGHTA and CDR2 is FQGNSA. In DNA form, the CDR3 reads TGTGCCAGCAGCCAAGACCAGGGGGTCCTTTACGAGCAGTACTTC. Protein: CASSQDQGVLYEQYF.

The CDR3 loop reads CASSYRRGRMNTEAFF. CDR3 nucleotide sequence: TGTGCCAGCAGTTACAGAAGGGGGCGAATGAACACTGAAGCTTTCTTT. The gene calls are TRBV6-5 and TRBJ1-1, with 7 bases identical to TRBD1. Per the germline V gene, CDR1 is MNHEY and CDR2 is SVGAGI. The CDR3 spans 16 residues. Germline trimming cut 2 bases from V and 0 bases from J; bases unmatched to any gene: 6.